The next 16 T cell receptor beta chains were all read from a single sample in a study of T cell repertoires in cytomegalovirus infection. TCRdb re-called the reads with MiXCR, one entry per CDR3 protein. The table shows about 570,000 distinct CDR3 sequences, with 40% occurring only once. These TCRs are of unknown antigen specificity. This sample comprised cultured PBMCs, obtained from culture after CMV antigen stimulation. The receptors shown here come from a human donor in good health (CMV status not recorded). Some clones in this sample may be carry-over from other donors' samples.

This clonotype appeared a few times. V usage is TRBV7-2 and J usage is TRBJ2-3, with D unclear. The CDR3 length is 13 residues. Germline V gene sequence: CDR1 SGHTA, CDR2 FQGNSA. V lost 5 bases and J 1 base, leaving 7 bases between the germline ends. CDR3 in amino acids: CASSLRRTDTQYF. The CDR3 bases are TGTGCCAGCAGCCTCCGCCGCACAGATACGCAGTATTTT.

This clonotype was picked up a small number of times. J is TRBJ2-1 and V is TRBV7-2; D uncertain. CDR3 length: 14 amino acids. CDR1 is SGHTA, CDR2 FQGNSA, per germline. Between the trimmed V and J ends, which lost 1 base and 7 bases, there was a span of 11 bases. CDR3 loop: CASSLDGARNEQFF. The CDR3 bases are TGTGCCAGCAGCTTAGATGGAGCTCGTAATGAGCAGTTCTTC.

The chain recombines TRBV4-1 with TRBJ2-1; maybe TRBD2 (5 bases). This CDR3 comprises 15 residues. CDR1 and CDR2 (germline): MGHRA, YSYEKL. Trimming took 2 bases from V and 7 from J, leaving 15 bases between them. CDR3 sequence reads: CASSQIGLGVNEQFF. CDR3 nucleotide sequence: TGCGCCAGCAGCCAAATTGGATTGGGAGTGAATGAGCAGTTCTTC.

V gene TRBV7-8 combines with J gene TRBJ1-6; D remains ambiguous. The CDR3 runs 17 residues. The germline V gene has CDR1 SGHVS and CDR2 FQNEAQ. Trimming cost V 2 bases and J 0 bases, with 11 bases left between them. CDR3 residues: CASSLIEASSYNSPLHF. CDR3 nucleotides: TGTGCCAGCAGCTTAATAGAGGCTAGCTCCTATAATTCACCCCTCCACTTT.

V usage is TRBV11-2 and J usage is TRBJ1-3; D gene uncertain. Germline CDR1 SGHAT, CDR2 FQNNGV. CDR3 size: 13 residues. V shed 5 bases and J shed 4 bases, with 9 bases lying between them. The CDR3 nucleotides read TGTGCCAGCAGCGATCCCGGCGGAAACACCATATATTTT. Encoded protein: CASSDPGGNTIYF.

This chain links TRBV5-4 with TRBJ2-4, with TRBD1 identical over 10 bases. Germline CDR1 and CDR2: SGHNT and YYREEE (reference sequence). This CDR3 is built from 16 residues. The V and J ends lost 4 bases and 3 bases, in that order; junction bases with no gene match: 7. The CDR3 sequence is CASSQIRTGGKNIQYF. In DNA form, the CDR3 reads TGTGCCAGCAGCCAGATCCGGACAGGGGGCAAAAACATTCAGTACTTC.

This clonotype was seen a few times. The V call is TRBV2, the J call TRBJ1-5; unclear D gene. V was clipped by 5 bases and J by 7 bases, with 12 bases between them. Looked up from germline, CDR1 is SNHLY and CDR2 is FYNNEI. This CDR3 region has 13 residues. The CDR3 region is CASSRGVGQPQHF. The CDR3 region has the DNA TGTGCCAGCAGTCGGGGAGTGGGGCAGCCCCAGCATTTT.

The rearrangement joins TRBV4-3 to TRBJ1-4; D uncertain. Trimming pared 3 bases from V and 7 bases from J, leaving 15 bases between. This CDR3 has 15 residues. Germline CDR1 and CDR2: LGHNA and YSLEER. The CDR3 here is CASSHMMRAGEKLFF. The DNA of the CDR3 is TGCGCCAGCAGCCATATGATGAGGGCGGGTGAAAAACTGTTTTTT.

The chain links TRBV29-1 to TRBJ2-2; tentative D call: TRBD2 (6 bases). CDR3 length equals 12 residues. CDR1 and CDR2 from the germline V gene are SQVTM and ANQGSEA. Trimming removed 4 bases at V and 6 bases at J, with 9 bases between. CDR3 loop: CSVGTGAGELFF. Written as DNA, the CDR3 is TGCAGCGTTGGAACGGGGGCCGGGGAGCTGTTTTTT.

This clonotype was recorded at least ten times. CDR3 region: CASSSTRLSNEQFF. The CDR3 DNA is TGTGCCAGCAGCTCCACCCGGTTATCCAATGAGCAGTTCTTC. This chain links TRBV7-2 with TRBJ2-1; no clear D. This CDR3 has 14 residues. Germline assignment: CDR1 SGHTA and CDR2 FQGNSA. The V end was cut by 4 bases, the J end by 6 bases, with 13 bases between.

V gene TRBV7-8 combines with J gene TRBJ2-5, with 13 bases matching TRBD2. The length of the CDR3 is 18 residues. Trimming took 8 bases from V and 1 from J; bases not matched to a gene: 13. Looked up from germline, CDR1 is SGHVS and CDR2 is FQNEAQ. CDR3 sequence reads: CASAPGGGLAGTQETQYF. As DNA, the CDR3 is TGTGCCAGCGCACCCGGGGGGGGACTAGCGGGAACCCAAGAGACCCAGTACTTC. The full variable domain, with the rest looked up from reference TRBV7-8 and TRBJ2-5, is GAGVSQSPRYKVAKRGQDVALRCDPISGHVSLFWYQQALGQGPEFLTYFQNEAQLDKSGLPSDRFFAERPEGSVSTLKIQRTQQEDSAVYLCASAPGGGLAGTQETQYFGPGTRLLVL.

The chain couples TRBV7-6 to TRBJ1-3; unclear D gene. CDR3 length: 15 amino acids. Germline CDR1 and CDR2: SGHVS and FNYEAQ. Trimming pared 2 bases from V and 4 bases from J, leaving 12 bases between. The CDR3: CASSLFGIQGNTIYF. The CDR3 region has the DNA TGTGCCAGCAGCTTATTTGGTATACAAGGAAACACCATATATTTT.

The J gene is TRBJ2-2, the V gene TRBV20-1; a possible D gene is TRBD2 (5 bases). CDR3 size: 14 residues. V lost 6 bases and J 0 bases, leaving 11 bases between the germline ends. Germline assignment: CDR1 DFQATT and CDR2 SNEGSKA (reference sequence). The DNA for the CDR3 is TGCAGTGCCGGTTGGCGGGCGAACACCGGGGAGCTGTTTTTT. It translates to CSAGWRANTGELFF.

The chain carries TRBV27 and TRBJ1-1; D might be TRBD1 (5 bases). V dropped 4 bases and J dropped 6 bases, with 18 bases sitting between them. The CDR3 spans 15 residues. Germline V gene lookup returns CDR1 MNHEY and CDR2 SMNVEV (reference sequence). The CDR3 loop reads CASSSQKGPLSEAFF. CDR3 coding DNA: TGTGCCAGCAGTTCACAGAAGGGACCGCTTTCTGAAGCTTTCTTT.

The V call is TRBV7-2, the J call TRBJ2-3; 10 nucleotides line up with TRBD2. V gave up 3 bases and J gave up 3 bases; unmatched junction bases: 12. CDR3 length: 18 amino acids. Germline-derived CDR1 and CDR2 are SGHTA and FQGNSA. The CDR3 loop reads CASSFSGGRWQLTDTQYF. CDR3 sequence (DNA): TGTGCCAGCAGCTTTAGCGGGGGGCGGTGGCAATTAACAGATACGCAGTATTTT.

This clonotype has more than one count but fewer than ten. The rearrangement uses TRBV12-3 or TRBV12-4 and TRBJ2-7, with TRBD2 matching 9 bases. The V segment lost 5 bases and the J segment 5 bases; nucleotides outside the gene matches: 16. This CDR3 comprises 17 residues. The chain's CDR3 is CASSPTPGTSKEDEQYF. The CDR3, as DNA: TGTGCCAGCAGTCCAACGCCCGGGACTAGCAAAGAGGACGAGCAGTACTTC.